Included here is one T cell receptor (beta chain) sequence, with context. Its matching antigen is unknown. These data are taken from a study of cytomegalovirus exposure and HLA in healthy donors. Study observations and caveats: The authors later linked a missense DCLRE1C variant to TCR beta V- and J-gene trimming.

Primers included in the PCR were 60 Vbeta and 13 Jbeta primers. Sequencing used immunoSEQ multiplex PCR; TCRdb keeps in-frame clones, though not all of them. The sample carries around 140,000 clones, approximately 90% recorded once. CDR3 length: 14 residues. The trim removed 1 base at V and 4 bases at J, leaving 4 bases unmatched. Germline-derived CDR1 and CDR2 are SGHAT and FQNNGV. The source is a woman aged 25 to 39 in good health and CMV-seronegative. This rearrangement joins TRBV11-2 to TRBJ2-7, with TRBD2 matching 7 bases. Input material: PBMCs. CDR3 in DNA: TGTGCCAGCAGCTTAGTGGGGGGGGTGTACGAGCAGTACTTC. This gives the protein CASSLVGGVYEQYF.